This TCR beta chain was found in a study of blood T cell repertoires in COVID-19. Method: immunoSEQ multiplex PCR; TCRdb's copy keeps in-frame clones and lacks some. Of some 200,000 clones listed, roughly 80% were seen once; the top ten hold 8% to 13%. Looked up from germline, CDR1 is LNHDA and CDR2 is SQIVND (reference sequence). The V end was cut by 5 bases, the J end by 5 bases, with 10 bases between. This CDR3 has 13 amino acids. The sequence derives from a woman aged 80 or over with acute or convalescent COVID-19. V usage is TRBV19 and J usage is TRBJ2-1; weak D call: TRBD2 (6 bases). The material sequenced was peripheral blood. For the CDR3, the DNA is TGTGCCAGTAGTTCCACGGGGGACAATGAGCAGTTCTTC. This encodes CASSSTGDNEQFF.